Below, one TCR beta chain is given with its context. Its recognized antigen is unknown. No quality values exist for individual bases; no much larger clone is one base distant. The CDR3 has 15 amino acids, counting the end cysteine and phenylalanine. Kept here is only the CDR3 DNA, which spans 45 bases and is read in frame from base 1. V is cut back by 5 bases and J by 4 bases, with 10 bases in the junction unmatched. From a lookup of the germline V gene (reference sequence), CDR1 and CDR2 are MNHEY and SMNVEV. The collaborating institutions used their own protocols to collect whole blood in K2EDTA tubes. For TCRbeta analysis, collaborators shipped samples as frozen whole blood, isolated PBMCs, or DNA extracted from either of those sample types. These data come from a study of blood T cell repertoires in COVID-19 (dated by TCRdb to about 2020). About the investigation overall: The collaborator samples originated in the United States, Italy and Spain and spanned the acute and convalescent phases of COVID-19. The dataset comprised deeply sampled blood TCRbeta repertoires from subjects exposed to, actively infected with, or recovered from COVID-19. The repertoires were made available in a free public database intended to serve as a resource for research on the immune response to SARS-CoV-2. The samples were drawn from two sources: the first 160 participants of the ongoing ImmuneRACE study, and 1,000 to 1,500 subjects contributed by 6 global collaborators. Where available, HLA class I and class II types were obtained from metadata supplied by the sample provider rather than from assay-based typing. The sample metadata nearly always contained a de-identified subject ID, COVID-19 status, age in years and sex. The material from the prospective study consisted of cDNA or gDNA derived from T cells, B-cell-depleted T cells, or PBMCs. What the study reported, not specific to this receptor: How much clinical and demographic metadata was included differed by source and by participant, and the metadata was provided uncurated.

The immunoSEQ Assay, a bias-controlled multiplex PCR, was used to amplify TCRbeta CDR3 regions from genomic DNA. The source study handled its data this way. Within the assay, amplification of reference gene primers was used to estimate how many nucleated cells each sample contained. To quantify the absolute abundance of each unique TCRbeta CDR3 rearrangement, sequence reads were collapsed and filtered. For each sample, productive Simpson clonality was calculated as the square root of Simpson's diversity index across productive rearrangements. Imported from immuneACCESS, the table was reduced by TCRdb to in-frame sequences with V and J called. These copies leave out some clones; in studies compared against another copy, an unresolved V gene accounts for under half, and the cause of the remainder is not known. V, J and clone size reflect that table, while D and trimming were determined from the DNA. In this sample the table shows about 150,000 clones, about four fifths of which occur a single time. Around 32% of the sample goes to the ten largest clones.

The TCR sequence derives from a woman in her sixties or seventies with acute or convalescent COVID-19. The sequence joins TRBV27 to TRBJ1-2; TRBD1 matches 7 bases in the middle. Sequencing input: peripheral blood. The CDR3 reads as follows: CASSALRQGGYGYTF. The DNA reads TGTGCCAGCAGTGCCCTACGACAGGGCGGCTATGGCTACACCTTC.